This is a list of T cell receptor beta chains from one sample in a study of T cells in Graves' hyperthyroidism and ophthalmopathy. TCRdb re-analysed the multiplex PCR reads in MiXCR, keeping a single row per CDR3 protein. The sample yields some 550,000 distinct CDR3 sequences, 20% to 25% seen once. Input material: blood. Source of these receptors: a man younger than 30 with Graves' hyperthyroidism. Each CDR3 is given with its conserved first and last residue. D genes are given only for firm matches. The size of a clone is reported for some rows only, either as once, few or many, or as a class for expanded clones.

>NA|TRBD1|TRBJ1-2|TRBV3-1
CASSHLTGAYGYTF
TGTGCCAGCAGCCACCTAACAGGGGCCTATGGCTACACCTTC
>many|NA|TRBJ2-5|TRBV20-1
CSARDVQRAPQETQYF
TGCAGTGCTAGAGATGTCCAGCGGGCGCCGCAAGAGACCCAGTACTTC
>many|NA|TRBJ2-2|TRBV11-3
CASRIGGMNTGELFF
TGTGCCAGCAGAATTGGAGGAATGAACACCGGGGAGCTGTTTTTT
>NA|NA|TRBJ1-1|TRBV4-1
CASSLDQGRNTEAFF
TGCGCCAGCAGTCTCGACCAAGGGAGGAACACTGAAGCTTTCTTT
>many|TRBD1|TRBJ1-2|TRBV6-5
CASSYVTGVLNNYGYTF
TGTGCCAGCAGTTACGTTACAGGGGTCCTGAATAACTATGGCTACACCTTC
>NA|TRBD2|TRBJ2-5|TRBV6-1
CASSHSGSPPETQYF
TGTGCCAGCAGTCATAGCGGGAGCCCCCCAGAGACCCAGTACTTC
>many|TRBD2|TRBJ2-7|TRBV28
CASSPSSGSYEQYF
TGTGCCAGCAGTCCATCTAGCGGGAGCTACGAGCAGTACTTC
>many|TRBD1|TRBJ1-1|TRBV6-5
CASSYPGQGTEAFF
TGTGCCAGCAGTTACCCCGGACAGGGCACTGAAGCTTTCTTT
>many|NA|TRBJ2-7|TRBV6-1
CASSSKAFGPYEQYF
TGTGCCAGCAGCTCCAAGGCGTTCGGCCCCTACGAGCAGTACTTC
>many|TRBD1|TRBJ1-1|TRBV6-5
CASNDQGVLNTEAFF
TGTGCCAGCAACGACCAGGGGGTCTTGAACACTGAAGCTTTCTTT
>few|NA|TRBJ1-2|TRBV19
CASRAGNGYTF
TGTGCCAGTAGGGCCGGGAATGGCTACACCTTC
>NA|NA|TRBJ2-7|TRBV6-1
CASRDKAVYEQYF
TGTGCCAGCAGGGATAAAGCGGTCTACGAGCAGTACTTC
>many|TRBD1|TRBJ2-2|TRBV13
CASSRERYDRGDPGGGELFF
TGTGCCAGCAGCCGGGAGCGTTACGACAGGGGGGACCCCGGCGGCGGGGAGCTGTTTTTT
>NA|TRBD1|TRBJ2-2|TRBV5-1
CASSPRGTGGVAGELFF
TGCGCCAGCAGCCCACGCGGGACAGGAGGAGTCGCCGGGGAGCTGTTTTTT
>few|TRBD1|TRBJ1-2|TRBV9
CASSATGTAGYYGYTF
TGTGCCAGCAGCGCAACCGGGACAGCGGGGTACTATGGCTACACCTTC
>many|NA|TRBJ1-3|TRBV27
CASSGRVSGNTIYF
TGTGCCAGCAGTGGCAGGGTTTCTGGAAACACCATATATTTT
>many|NA|TRBJ2-5|TRBV5-8
CASSTSGARETQYF
TGTGCCAGCAGCACTTCCGGGGCTCGAGAGACCCAGTACTTC
>many|NA|TRBJ1-5|TRBV15
CATSRDYQPQHF
TGTGCCACCAGCAGAGATTACCAGCCCCAGCATTTT
>NA|NA|TRBJ1-1|TRBV6-5
CASSYSEGAMNTEAFF
TGTGCCAGCAGTTACTCGGAGGGTGCCATGAACACTGAAGCTTTCTTT
>NA|TRBD1|TRBJ2-7|TRBV20-1
CSAGKTGVYEQYF
TGCAGTGCCGGGAAAACAGGGGTCTACGAGCAGTACTTC
>many|NA|TRBJ1-5|TRBV20-1
CSARTGPGQPQHF
TGCAGTGCTAGAACAGGCCCAGGGCAGCCCCAGCATTTT
>many|NA|TRBJ2-7|TRBV5-1
CASSPGVARTEQYF
TGCGCCAGCTCCCCCGGGGTAGCGAGGACCGAGCAGTACTTC
>many|NA|TRBJ2-3|TRBV9
CASSVARLAVRDTQYF
TGTGCCAGCAGCGTAGCGCGTCTGGCCGTGAGAGATACGCAGTATTTT
>NA|NA|TRBJ1-5|TRBV12-3/TRBV12-4
CASTRVGRNQPQHF
TGTGCCAGCACTCGGGTGGGGCGCAATCAGCCCCAGCATTTT
>many|TRBD1|TRBJ1-1|TRBV12-3/TRBV12-4
CASSRALTGDTEAFF
TGTGCCAGCAGCCGCGCCCTGACAGGGGACACTGAAGCTTTCTTT
>many|NA|TRBJ1-5|TRBV18
CASSPSEARRPQHF
TGTGCCAGCTCACCATCTGAAGCGCGGCGACCCCAGCATTTT
>many|NA|TRBJ1-5|TRBV20-1
CSAQGLSNQPQHF
TGCAGTGCGCAAGGGCTGAGCAATCAGCCCCAGCATTTT
>many|NA|TRBJ1-1|TRBV5-4
CASSYRYTEAFF
TGTGCCAGCAGCTATAGGTACACTGAAGCTTTCTTT
>NA|NA|TRBJ2-5|TRBV27
CASSTETGALETQYF
TGTGCCAGCAGTACAGAAACCGGGGCCTTGGAGACCCAGTACTTC
>few|NA|TRBJ2-6|TRBV19
CASSIWTAPSGANVLTF
TGTGCCAGTAGTATATGGACAGCTCCCTCTGGGGCCAACGTCCTGACTTTC
>NA|NA|TRBJ1-1|TRBV12-5
CASGRAGDTEAFF
TGTGCTAGTGGTAGGGCAGGGGACACTGAAGCTTTCTTT
>many|NA|TRBJ1-5|TRBV6-1
CASRERFGGVLEQPQHF
TGTGCCAGCAGAGAACGATTTGGAGGGGTACTTGAACAGCCCCAGCATTTT
>NA|NA|TRBJ1-1|TRBV5-1
CASSLDARRNTEAFF
TGCGCCAGCAGCTTGGATGCGCGGCGGAACACTGAAGCTTTCTTT
>many|NA|TRBJ1-4|TRBV3-1
CASSQEGGNEKLFF
TGTGCCAGCAGCCAAGAAGGAGGGAATGAAAAACTGTTTTTT
>many|NA|TRBJ2-5|TRBV15
CATSREAAGGRETQYF
TGTGCCACCAGCAGAGAAGCGGCAGGGGGGCGGGAGACCCAGTACTTC
>many|NA|TRBJ1-1|TRBV19
CASSADVRRTEAFF
TGTGCCAGTAGTGCCGACGTCCGACGGACTGAAGCTTTCTTT
>many|TRBD1|TRBJ2-7|TRBV13
CASSLRGQGGWGAHF
TGTGCCAGCAGCTTACGAGGACAGGGGGGATGGGGGGCCCACTTC
>many|NA|TRBJ1-2|TRBV10-2
CASSESRQSDGYTF
TGCGCCAGCAGTGAGTCGAGACAGTCGGATGGCTACACCTTC
>few|TRBD1|TRBJ1-1|TRBV7-9
CASSLKGGPTEAFF
TGTGCCAGCAGCTTGAAAGGGGGCCCGACTGAAGCTTTCTTT
>many|TRBD1|TRBJ1-1|TRBV2
CASKRAGQGLNTEAFF
TGTGCCAGCAAGAGGGCAGGACAGGGATTGAACACTGAAGCTTTCTTT
>many|TRBD1|TRBJ2-7|TRBV28
CASTDRVNEQYF
TGTGCCAGCACCGACAGGGTTAACGAGCAGTACTTC
>many|NA|TRBJ1-2|TRBV19
CASSIYAEANYGYTF
TGTGCCAGTAGTATATATGCAGAAGCGAACTATGGCTACACCTTC
>few|NA|TRBJ1-1|TRBV9
CASSAPWAVNTEAFF
TGTGCCAGCAGCGCCCCATGGGCAGTGAACACTGAAGCTTTCTTT
>many|NA|TRBJ2-2|TRBV9
CASMQGNTGELFF
TGTGCCAGTATGCAGGGGAACACCGGGGAGCTGTTTTTT
>few|NA|TRBJ2-7|TRBV18
CASSPLGLRDEQYF
TGTGCCAGCTCACCACTTGGACTAAGGGACGAGCAGTACTTC
>many|NA|TRBJ2-7|TRBV6-5
CASSYYRGLKKNEQYF
TGTGCCAGCAGTTACTATCGGGGGCTCAAGAAAAACGAGCAGTACTTC